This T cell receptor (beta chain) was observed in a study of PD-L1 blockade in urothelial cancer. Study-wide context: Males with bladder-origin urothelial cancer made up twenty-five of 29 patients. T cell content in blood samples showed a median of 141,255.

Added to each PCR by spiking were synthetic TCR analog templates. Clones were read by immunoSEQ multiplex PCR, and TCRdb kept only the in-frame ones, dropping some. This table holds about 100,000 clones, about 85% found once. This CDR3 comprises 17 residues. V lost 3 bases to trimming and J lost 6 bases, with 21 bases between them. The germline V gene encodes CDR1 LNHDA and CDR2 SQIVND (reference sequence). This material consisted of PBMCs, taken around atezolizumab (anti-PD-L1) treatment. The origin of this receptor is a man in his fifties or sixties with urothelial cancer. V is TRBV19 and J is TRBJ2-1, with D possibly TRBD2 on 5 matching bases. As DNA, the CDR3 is TGTGCCAGTAGTATTACGGCAAGCGGAGCTTCTGGCAATGAGCAGTTCTTC. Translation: CASSITASGASGNEQFF.